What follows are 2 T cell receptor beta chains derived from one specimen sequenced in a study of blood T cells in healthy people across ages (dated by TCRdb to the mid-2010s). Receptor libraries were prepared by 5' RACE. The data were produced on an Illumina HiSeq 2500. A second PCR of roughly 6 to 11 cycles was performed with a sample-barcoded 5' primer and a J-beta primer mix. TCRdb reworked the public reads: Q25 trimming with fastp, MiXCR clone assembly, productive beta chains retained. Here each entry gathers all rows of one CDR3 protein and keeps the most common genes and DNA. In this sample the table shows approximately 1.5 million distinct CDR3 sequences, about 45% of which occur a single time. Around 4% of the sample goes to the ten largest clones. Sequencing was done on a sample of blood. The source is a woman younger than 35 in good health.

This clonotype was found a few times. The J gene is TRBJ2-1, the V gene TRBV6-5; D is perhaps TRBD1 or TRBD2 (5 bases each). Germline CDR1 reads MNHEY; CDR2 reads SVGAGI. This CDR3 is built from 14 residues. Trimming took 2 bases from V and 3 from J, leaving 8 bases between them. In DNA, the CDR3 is TGTGCCAGCAGTTACCGGGACCTCTACAATGAGCAGTTCTTC. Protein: CASSYRDLYNEQFF.

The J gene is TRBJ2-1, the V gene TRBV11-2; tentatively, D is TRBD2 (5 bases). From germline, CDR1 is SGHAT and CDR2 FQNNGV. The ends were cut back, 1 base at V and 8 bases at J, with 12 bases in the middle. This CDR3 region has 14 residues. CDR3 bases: TGTGCCAGCAGCTTAGGGCTAGCAAACGATGAGCAGTTCTTC. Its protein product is CASSLGLANDEQFF.